This passage covers 23 T cell receptor beta chains from one sample sequenced in a study of T cell responses to AZD1222 COVID-19 vaccine. The repertoire was sequenced with immunoSEQ multiplex PCR; TCRdb's copy has only in-frame clones and lacks some. The sample contains 90,000 to 120,000 clones, 86% of which appear only once. The source material was peripheral blood, sampled 28 days after the second dose of the MenACWY control vaccine. The receptors derive from an adult who received the MenACWY meningococcal vaccine as a control.

J is TRBJ1-3 and V is TRBV5-1; perhaps TRBD1 as D (5 bases). The length of the CDR3 is 17 residues. Between the trimmed V and J ends, which lost 4 bases and 1 base, there was a span of 18 bases. Germline-derived CDR1 and CDR2 are SGHRS and YFSETQ. CDR3 sequence: CASSQRWGVDSGNTIYF. The DNA for the CDR3 is TGCGCCAGCAGCCAACGATGGGGGGTGGATTCTGGAAACACCATATATTTT.

This chain uses TRBV19 with TRBJ2-7; tentatively, D is TRBD1 or TRBD2 (5 bases each). The germline V gene encodes CDR1 LNHDA and CDR2 SQIVND (reference sequence). This CDR3 is 14 amino acids long. V dropped 3 bases and J dropped 3 bases, with 12 bases sitting between them. CDR3 in DNA: TGTGCCAGTAGTATTTATGGGGGTGTCTACGAGCAGTACTTC. Protein: CASSIYGGVYEQYF.

CDR3 sequence: CATSRESGDRGRNYGYTF. CDR3 in DNA: TGTGCCACCAGCAGAGAATCTGGAGACAGGGGGCGCAACTATGGCTACACCTTC. J is TRBJ1-2 and V is TRBV15; 10 bases fit TRBD1. CDR3 length: 18 residues. J was trimmed by 2 bases and V by 0 bases; bases with no gene match: 9. CDR1 and CDR2 from the germline V gene are LNHNV and YYDKDF (reference sequence).

The genes are TRBV7-6 and TRBJ2-7; either TRBD1 or TRBD2 may supply D (6 bases each). Trimming took off 5 bases at V and 5 bases at J, with 19 bases between the two ends. The CDR3 sequence is 15 residues long. Germline loops: CDR1 SGHVS, CDR2 FNYEAQ. The CDR3 reads CASSPAMTGAHEQYF. Written as DNA, the CDR3 is TGTGCCAGCAGCCCCGCCATGACGGGGGCCCACGAGCAGTACTTC.

The chain carries TRBV11-2 and TRBJ2-5; TRBD2 agrees at 16 bases. This CDR3 has 19 residues. Germline-derived CDR1 and CDR2 are SGHAT and FQNNGV. Unmatched junction bases numbered 7, after V lost 2 bases and J lost 1 base. In nucleotides, the CDR3 is TGTGCCAGCAGCTTAACCGGGACTAGCGGGGGGGGATCCCAAGAGACCCAGTACTTC. Translating it yields CASSLTGTSGGGSQETQYF. The full variable domain, in which reference TRBV11-2 and TRBJ2-5 provide the parts outside the CDR3, is EAGVAQSPRYKIIEKRQSVAFWCNPISGHATLYWYQQILGQGPKLLIQFQNNGVVDDSQLPKDRFSAERLKGVDSTLKIQPAKLEDSAVYLCASSLTGTSGGGSQETQYFGPGTRLLVL.

The J gene is TRBJ1-4, the V gene TRBV7-9; TRBD1 matches 8 bases. After removal of 3 bases from V and 5 bases from J, the junction contained 2 bases not matched to a gene. Germline V gene lookup returns CDR1 SEHNR and CDR2 FQNEAQ (reference sequence). This CDR3 spans 14 amino acids. The CDR3 loop is CASSLRDRNEKLFF. The CDR3 DNA reads as TGTGCCAGCAGCTTGAGGGACAGGAATGAAAAACTGTTTTTT. The complete variable domain, with remaining parts taken from reference TRBV7-9 and TRBJ1-4, reads DTGVSQNPRHKITKRGQNVTFRCDPISEHNRLYWYRQTLGQGPEFLTYFQNEAQLEKSRLLSDRFSAERPKGSFSTLEIQRTEQGDSAMYLCASSLRDRNEKLFFGSGTQLSVL.

This clone was seen a handful of times. The chain employs TRBV5-4 and TRBJ2-1, with TRBD1 as a possible D gene (6 bases). This CDR3 comprises 16 residues. The germline V gene encodes CDR1 SGHNT and CDR2 YYREEE (reference sequence). V was trimmed by 0 bases and J by 3 bases, leaving 13 bases between them. The CDR3 DNA reads as TGTGCCAGCAGCTTGGGAAACAGGGTCGTCTACAATGAGCAGTTCTTC. This sequence encodes CASSLGNRVVYNEQFF.

The gene calls are TRBV7-2 and TRBJ1-2, with a weak D call TRBD1 (6 bases). Per germline, CDR1 SGHTA and CDR2 FQGNSA. The CDR3 totals 15 residues. Between the trimmed V and J ends, which lost 0 bases and 7 bases, there was a span of 15 bases. Here the CDR3 reads CASSLASGGRGGYTF. As DNA, the CDR3 is TGTGCCAGCAGCTTAGCGTCTGGGGGCAGGGGTGGCTACACCTTC.

The chain employs TRBV3-1 (or the pseudogene TRBV3-2) and TRBJ2-7; 8 bases line up with TRBD2. The germline gives CDR1 LGHDT, CDR2 YNNKEL (reference sequence). V was pared by 5 bases and J by 11 bases, with 8 bases of the junction left unmatched. This CDR3 spans 12 amino acids. CDR3 DNA: TGTGCCAGCAGCGCCGGGGGGGCCAAGGAGTACTTC. Translated: CASSAGGAKEYF.

J is TRBJ1-1 and V is TRBV10-3; D is unclear. There are 13 residues in the CDR3. From germline, CDR1 is ENHRY and CDR2 SYGVKD. Trimming shortened V by 4 bases and J by 4 bases, and 10 bases separated the two germline ends. CDR3 bases: TGTGCCATCAGTGGAGGCCCAACCACTGAAGCTTTCTTT. Its protein is CAISGGPTTEAFF.

The rearrangement uses TRBV7-2 and TRBJ2-7, with D tentatively TRBD1 or TRBD2 (5 bases each). CDR1 and CDR2 (germline): SGHTA, FQGNSA. Trimming removed 3 bases from V and 6 bases from J, with 21 bases in between. The CDR3 is 16 amino acids. The DNA for the CDR3 is TGTGCCAGCAGCTTGGTGGGACCTCCCCAAGGAGGCGAGCAGTACTTC. It yields the protein CASSLVGPPQGGEQYF.

The chain combines TRBV27 with TRBJ1-1; TRBD1 might be the D (6 bases). The CDR3 has 16 amino acids. Per germline, CDR1 MNHEY and CDR2 SMNVEV (reference sequence). V was cut by 2 bases and J by 4 bases, with 17 bases left in between. In DNA form, the CDR3 reads TGTGCCAGCAGTTTACATTTTTGGCAGGGGAGCACTGAAGCTTTCTTT. It encodes CASSLHFWQGSTEAFF.

The V and J genes are TRBV30 and TRBJ2-2, with D perhaps TRBD2 (5 bases). V was pared by 0 bases and J by 6 bases, with 14 bases between. Germline assignment: CDR1 GTSNPN and CDR2 SVGIG (reference sequence). The CDR3 loop spans 15 amino acids. The CDR3 DNA follows: TGTGCCTGGAGTGTAAGTCGGGCGGGCCCCGGGGAGCTGTTTTTT. This codes for CAWSVSRAGPGELFF.

The V and J genes are TRBV6-2 or TRBV6-3 and TRBJ1-1; a weak D match, TRBD1 (6 bases). V dropped 2 bases and J dropped 3 bases, with 16 bases sitting between them. The CDR3 loop spans 16 amino acids. Per the germline V gene, CDR1 is MNHEY and CDR2 is SVGEGT. CDR3: CASSYRVGGADTEAFF. The CDR3 DNA sequence: TGTGCCAGCAGTTACAGGGTTGGGGGCGCTGACACTGAAGCTTTCTTT.

The chain joins TRBV6-5 to TRBJ1-2; D remains ambiguous. The V and J ends lost 6 bases and 2 bases respectively, with 7 bases between them. Germline V lookup: CDR1 MNHEY, CDR2 SVGAGI. The CDR3 covers 12 residues. In DNA, the CDR3 is TGTGCCAGCAGGAGCGGAAACTATGGCTACACCTTC. Residues: CASRSGNYGYTF.

The chain joins TRBV5-1 to TRBJ1-1; D gene ambiguous. Germline V CDR1 and CDR2: SGHRS, YFSETQ. The CDR3 loop spans 16 amino acids. V was shortened by 0 bases and J by 10 bases, with 22 bases between the two germline ends. CDR3 residues: CASSLGGPGQSYGAFF. DNA of the CDR3: TGCGCCAGCAGCTTGGGAGGCCCGGGCCAATCCTATGGAGCTTTCTTT. The whole variable domain, filled in from reference TRBV5-1 and TRBJ1-1, reads KAGVTQTPRYLIKTRGQQVTLSCSPISGHRSVSWYQQTPGQGLQFLFEYFSETQRNKGNFPGRFSGRQFSNSRSEMNVSTLELGDSALYLCASSLGGPGQSYGAFFGQGTRLTVV.

The chain combines TRBV5-1 with TRBJ1-6, with a weak D call TRBD1 (6 bases). There are 17 residues in the CDR3. Germline V CDR1 and CDR2: SGHRS, YFSETQ. V was clipped by 7 bases and J by 0 bases, with 17 bases between them. The CDR3: CASSSRGGSSYNSPLHF. CDR3 DNA: TGCGCCAGCTCATCGCGAGGGGGTAGCTCCTATAATTCACCCCTCCACTTT.

In DNA form, the CDR3 reads TGCGCCAGCAGCTTGGGTTCGGCAGGGGGCAACACCGGGGAGCTGTTTTTT. It translates to CASSLGSAGGNTGELFF. V is TRBV5-1 and J is TRBJ2-2, with 8 nucleotides matching TRBD1. V gave up 0 bases and J gave up 2 bases; unmatched junction bases: 6. The germline gives CDR1 SGHRS, CDR2 YFSETQ. CDR3 length equals 17 residues.

The chain has TRBV12-5 and TRBJ2-7; the D gene is possibly TRBD1 (5 bases). CDR3 size: 18 residues. From germline, CDR1 is LGHNT and CDR2 FRNRAP. The V end lost 2 bases, the J end lost 0 bases, and 20 bases lay between the germline ends. The CDR3 nucleotides read TGTGCTAGTGGTTTGAAGACAGCGACCAGAATCCTCTCCTACGAGCAGTACTTC. Protein: CASGLKTATRILSYEQYF.

The chain has TRBV18 and TRBJ1-1; no reliable D call. The CDR3 totals 16 residues. Germline assignment: CDR1 KGHSH and CDR2 LQKENI. V was pared by 1 base and J by 1 base, with 13 bases between. CDR3 in amino acids: CASSPQKGLKNTEAFF. The CDR3 coding sequence is TGTGCCAGCTCACCACAAAAGGGTCTGAAGAACACTGAAGCTTTCTTT.

In this sample, this clone turned up a few times. V is TRBV4-1 and J is TRBJ1-2; D remains ambiguous. The CDR3 consists of 14 residues. With 4 bases removed from V and 4 bases from J, the gap between germline ends came to 13 bases. Germline V gives CDR1 MGHRA, CDR2 YSYEKL. For the CDR3, the DNA is TGCGCCAGCAGCCCTTTTATAGGTTTCTATGGCTACACCTTC. Its translation: CASSPFIGFYGYTF.

This clone was counted once. V usage is TRBV4-1 and J usage is TRBJ1-1; D is ambiguous. Germline CDR1 MGHRA, CDR2 YSYEKL. Trimming stripped 1 base from V and 3 bases from J, with 12 bases between. The CDR3 has 15 residues. The CDR3 protein is CASSQGGTGDTEAFF. Written as DNA, the CDR3 is TGCGCCAGCAGCCAAGGGGGTACCGGGGACACTGAAGCTTTCTTT.

CDR3 in amino acids: CASSLNQANYGYTF. CDR3 coding DNA: TGTGCCAGCAGCTTAAATCAAGCCAACTATGGCTACACCTTC. This chain joins TRBV11-1 and TRBJ1-2; D not resolved. The V end lost 2 bases, the J end lost 2 bases, and 9 bases lay between the germline ends. Per the germline V gene, CDR1 is SGHAT and CDR2 is FQDESV (reference sequence). This CDR3 has 14 residues.